The T cell receptor beta chain under discussion was sequenced for a study of T cells in Graves' hyperthyroidism and ophthalmopathy. The patients, who ranged from 18 to 65 in age, presented with newly diagnosed hyperthyroidism lasting under 2 months. Clinical symptoms, serum thyroxine, TRAb, thyroid ultrasound and orbital computed tomography established diagnosis. The source material, RNA transcripts, was used to amplify TCR beta CDR3 regions. The TCR CDR3 first-round RT-PCR relied on the HTBI primer set. A single record per CDR3 protein comes from TCRdb applying MiXCR to the multiplex PCR reads. The sample includes about 98,000 distinct CDR3 sequences, approximately 39% of them seen just once. V was pared by 0 bases and J by 1 base, with 16 bases between. The CDR3 is 17 residues long. Germline loops: CDR1 LGHDT, CDR2 YNNKEL (reference sequence). Points from the study as a whole: The majority of expanded thyroid clonotypes above 0.001 also appeared in blood.

This clonotype was recorded a few times. What it recognizes is unknown. This chain connects TRBV3-1 to TRBJ2-7; possibly TRBD1 for D (5 bases). The sequence derives from a woman aged 25 to 39 with Graves' hyperthyroidism. Sequenced: peripheral blood or thyroid tissue (not recorded which). This CDR3 is CASSQDFMAGKSYEQYF. Written as DNA, the CDR3 is TGTGCCAGCAGCCAAGATTTTATGGCAGGGAAATCCTACGAGCAGTACTTC.